This paragraph reports one TCR beta chain. Its target is not known. This sample stems from a study of cytomegalovirus exposure and HLA in healthy donors. Study at large: A preliminary data release comprised roughly 80 million unique TCRs obtained from HLA-typed donors.

Germline V CDR1 and CDR2: ENHRY, SYGVKD. The V gene end was trimmed by 6 bases and the J gene end by 1 base; junction bases not matched to a gene: 6. CDR3 size: 15 residues. Study-level findings and limits: Apparent HLA restriction characterized most CMV-associated TCR beta chains in a later analysis. With DRB1 most and HLA-C fewest, TCR association rates differed between HLA loci in a later analysis. Reported findings show TCR beta sequences accurately forecast HLA-A and HLA-B alleles in most subjects.

PCR involved 60 Vbeta and 13 Jbeta primers. Clones were read by immunoSEQ multiplex PCR, and TCRdb kept only the in-frame ones, dropping some. The data hold tens of thousands of clones, with roughly three quarters observed a single time. This receptor was taken from a man aged 30-40 years in good health and CMV-seronegative. The chain recombines TRBV10-3 with TRBJ2-3; 8 bases line up with TRBD1. The sample was PBMCs. Here the CDR3 reads CAIRLDRVGTDTQYF. In nucleotides, the CDR3 is TGTGCCATCAGGTTGGACAGGGTTGGCACAGATACGCAGTATTTT.